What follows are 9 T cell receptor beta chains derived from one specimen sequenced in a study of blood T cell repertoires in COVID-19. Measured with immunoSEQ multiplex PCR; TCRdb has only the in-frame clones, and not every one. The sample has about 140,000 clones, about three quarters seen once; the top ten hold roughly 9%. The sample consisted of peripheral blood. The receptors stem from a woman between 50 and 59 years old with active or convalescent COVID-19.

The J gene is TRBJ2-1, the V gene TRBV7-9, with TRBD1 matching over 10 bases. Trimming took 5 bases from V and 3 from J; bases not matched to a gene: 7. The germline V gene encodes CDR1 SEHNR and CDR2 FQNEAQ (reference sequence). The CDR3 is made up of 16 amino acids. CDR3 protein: CASSGPTGGDYNEQFF. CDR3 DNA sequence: TGTGCCAGCAGCGGACCGACAGGGGGCGACTACAATGAGCAGTTCTTC.

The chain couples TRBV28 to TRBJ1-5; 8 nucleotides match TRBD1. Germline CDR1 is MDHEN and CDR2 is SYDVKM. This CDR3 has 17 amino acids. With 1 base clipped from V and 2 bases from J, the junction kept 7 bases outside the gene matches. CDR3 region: CASSLSTGGTGNQPQHF. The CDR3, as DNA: TGTGCCAGCAGTTTATCCACAGGGGGGACGGGCAATCAGCCCCAGCATTTT.

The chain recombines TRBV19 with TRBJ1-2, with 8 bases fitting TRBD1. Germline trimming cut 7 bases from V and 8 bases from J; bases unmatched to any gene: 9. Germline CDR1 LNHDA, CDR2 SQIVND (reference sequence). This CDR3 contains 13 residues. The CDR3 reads CASNPGQGYGYTF. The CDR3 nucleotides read TGTGCCAGTAATCCAGGACAGGGCTACGGCTACACCTTC.

The CDR3 sequence is CASSQYRNEQFF. The CDR3 DNA is TGCGCCAGCAGCCAATACAGGAATGAGCAGTTCTTC. The chain recombines TRBV4-3 with TRBJ2-1; D perhaps matches TRBD1 (5 bases). Germline V CDR1 and CDR2: LGHNA, YSLEER. Trimming left V 2 bases short and J 7 bases short, with 6 bases between. CDR3 size: 12 residues.

The DNA for the CDR3 is TGTGCCAGCTCACCACGGGCAGCCAGTAACTATGGCTACACCTTC. This sequence encodes CASSPRAASNYGYTF. This chain joins TRBV18 and TRBJ1-2; D gene ambiguous. Germline V gene data show CDR1 as KGHSH and CDR2 as LQKENI. This CDR3 comprises 15 residues. V lost 1 base, J lost 1 base, and 10 bases lay in between.

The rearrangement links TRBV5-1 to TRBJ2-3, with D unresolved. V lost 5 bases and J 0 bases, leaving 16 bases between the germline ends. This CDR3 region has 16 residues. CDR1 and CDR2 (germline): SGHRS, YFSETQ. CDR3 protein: CASRNRVSTSTDTQYF. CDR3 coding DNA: TGCGCCAGCAGGAACCGGGTCTCGACTAGCACAGATACGCAGTATTTT. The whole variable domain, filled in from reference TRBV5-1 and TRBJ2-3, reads KAGVTQTPRYLIKTRGQQVTLSCSPISGHRSVSWYQQTPGQGLQFLFEYFSETQRNKGNFPGRFSGRQFSNSRSEMNVSTLELGDSALYLCASRNRVSTSTDTQYFGPGTRLTVL.

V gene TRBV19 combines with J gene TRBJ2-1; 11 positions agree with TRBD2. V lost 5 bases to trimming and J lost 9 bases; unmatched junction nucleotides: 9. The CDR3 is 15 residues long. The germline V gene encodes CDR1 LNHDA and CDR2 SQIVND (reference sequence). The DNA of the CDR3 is TGTGCCAGTAGTCCCCCCGGGACTAGCGGACGTGAGCAGTTCTTC. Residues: CASSPPGTSGREQFF.

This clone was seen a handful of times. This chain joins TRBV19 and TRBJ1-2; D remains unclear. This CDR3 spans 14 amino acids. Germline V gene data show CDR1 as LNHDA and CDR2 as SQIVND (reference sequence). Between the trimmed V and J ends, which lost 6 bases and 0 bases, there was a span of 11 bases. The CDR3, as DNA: TGTGCCAGTAGACGATCTATAGCTAACTATGGCTACACCTTC. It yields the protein CASRRSIANYGYTF. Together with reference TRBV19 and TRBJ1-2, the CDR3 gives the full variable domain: DGGITQSPKYLFRKEGQNVTLSCEQNLNHDAMYWYRQDPGQGLRLIYYSQIVNDFQKGDIAEGYSVSREKKESFPLTVTSAQKNPTAFYLCASRRSIANYGYTFGSGTRLTVV.

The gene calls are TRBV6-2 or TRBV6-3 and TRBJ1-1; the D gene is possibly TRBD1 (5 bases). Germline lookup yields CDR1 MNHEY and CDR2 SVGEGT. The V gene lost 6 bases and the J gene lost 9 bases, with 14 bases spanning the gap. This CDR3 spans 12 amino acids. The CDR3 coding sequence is TGTGCCAGCAGGTACGGGGACTCTAAAGCTTTCTTT. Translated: CASRYGDSKAFF.